The rows below give T cell receptor beta chains drawn from one sample of a study of T cell repertoires in cytomegalovirus infection. Antigens of these TCRs are unknown. TCRdb ran MiXCR on the reads and lists one entry per CDR3 protein. The data contain about 100,000 distinct CDR3 sequences, less than 30% of them seen just once; the ten biggest clones take up over 60%. The sequencing here drew on CD8+ T cells from cultured PBMCs, taken from culture after CMV antigen stimulation. The receptor source for this set is a human donor in good health (CMV status not recorded). Some clones in this sample may be carry-over from other donors' samples. Both conserved end residues are trimmed from each CDR3. Rows give clone size only sometimes, using once, few, many, or a class for an expanded clone.

clone_size: .
v_call: TRBV5-6
j_call: TRBJ1-2
cdr3_aa: ASSRRTDLFYGYT

clone_size: .
v_call: TRBV20-1
j_call: TRBJ2-5
cdr3_aa: SGGGGATIQETQY

clone_size: .
v_call: TRBV27
j_call: TRBJ2-1
cdr3_aa: ASSPGHRNEQF

clone_size: .
v_call: TRBV4-1
j_call: TRBJ2-1
cdr3_aa: ASSETSSYNEQF

clone_size: .
v_call: TRBV19
j_call: TRBJ1-5
cdr3_aa: ASQDGDSNQPQH

clone_size: many
v_call: TRBV7-9
j_call: TRBJ1-5
cdr3_aa: ASSLGQGIQPQH

clone_size: .
v_call: TRBV7-8
j_call: TRBJ2-1
cdr3_aa: ASSLSSSGGFYNEQF

clone_size: .
v_call: TRBV7-2
j_call: TRBJ2-7
cdr3_aa: ASGLEGHYEQY

clone_size: many
v_call: TRBV7-2
j_call: TRBJ1-3
cdr3_aa: ASSLDLGPDESGNTIY

clone_size: .
v_call: TRBV4-1
j_call: TRBJ1-4
cdr3_aa: ASSLRQLATNEKLF